Listed below are T cell receptor beta chains from one sample, sequenced in a study of shared clonotypes between healthy human individuals. The table came from immunoSEQ multiplex PCR; TCRdb's copy has only in-frame clones and leaves some out. The data show about 520,000 clones, 95% to 97% seen once. The sequencing input was naive CD4+ T cells sorted from blood. These receptors were collected from a woman aged 30 to 39 in good health. Both conserved end residues are part of each CDR3. The order of the fields is J gene, CDR3 length, V gene, CDR3 protein.

TRBJ1-1	13	TRBV7-7	CASGPMMNTEAFF
TRBJ2-1	16	TRBV7-8	CASSSQGLAAYNEQFF
TRBJ1-2	13	TRBV19	CASSIRERGGYTF
TRBJ1-1	14	TRBV28	CASSQHGVNTEAFF
TRBJ2-3	15	TRBV5-1	CASSLGHTHTDTQYF
TRBJ2-3	14	TRBV10-3	CAISVRLAADTQYF
TRBJ1-1	13	TRBV29-1	CSVFGQGYTEAFF
TRBJ2-7	14	TRBV19	CASSYGQTKDEQYF
TRBJ2-5	13	TRBV28	CASSGGGQETQYF
TRBJ2-7	14	TRBV15	CATSRQGEGSEQYF
TRBJ2-7	13	TRBV1	CTRGAGARGEQYF
TRBJ2-7	15	TRBV6-5	CASSYSIGGAYEQYF
TRBJ2-3	16	TRBV19	CASSNIGRGATDTQYF
TRBJ2-7	18	TRBV10-1	CASSVCFGGRSTSYEQYF
TRBJ2-1	14	TRBV28	CASRGTVPHRGQFF
TRBJ2-2	15	TRBV7-7	CASSQHRGSTGELFF
TRBJ1-1	18	TRBV11-2	CASSLVGHRGWMNTEAFF
TRBJ1-3	14	TRBV19	CASLLPGPGNTIYF
TRBJ2-1	12	TRBV10-3	CAISERGDRQFF
TRBJ2-1	18	TRBV27	CASSLTSGIPIHYNEQFF
TRBJ2-3	14	TRBV10-3	CAISDPSLTDTQYF
TRBJ2-7	17	TRBV7-2	CASSTALWTRQDYEQYF
TRBJ2-5	17	TRBV4-1	CASSHPPGPGQGETQYF
TRBJ1-5	12	TRBV28	CASLNSNQPQHF
TRBJ1-1	14	TRBV28	CASSGQGKGTEAFF
TRBJ2-6	14	TRBV19	CASRAWAEANVLTF
TRBJ1-4	16	TRBV10-2	CASSGNRVATNEKLFF
TRBJ1-5	14	TRBV10-3	CAISGGTGVQPQHF
TRBJ1-1	14	TRBV9	CASSPIPANTEAFF
TRBJ2-1	14	TRBV5-4	CASSPWASFHEQFF
TRBJ1-4	16	TRBV5-1	CASSFSVGRRVEKLFF
TRBJ2-1	16	TRBV7-9	CASSHSGRWEGNEQFF
TRBJ2-5	14	TRBV28	CATSSLRGGETQYF
TRBJ2-7	14	TRBV18	CASSATTGNYEQYF
TRBJ1-5	15	TRBV7-7	CASSLSWPSNQPQHF
TRBJ2-5	12	TRBV29-1	CSVSRLAETQYF
TRBJ1-4	16	TRBV5-1	CASSLSVLQGREKLFF
TRBJ2-2	12	TRBV5-1	CASSLSRKELFF
TRBJ2-2	15	TRBV6-4	CASSPSVGNTGELFF
TRBJ2-4	13	TRBV21-1	CATLYRQRDIQYF
TRBJ1-1	14	TRBV19	CASSFDRANTEAFF
TRBJ2-3	15	TRBV28	CASSFISLAKDTQYF